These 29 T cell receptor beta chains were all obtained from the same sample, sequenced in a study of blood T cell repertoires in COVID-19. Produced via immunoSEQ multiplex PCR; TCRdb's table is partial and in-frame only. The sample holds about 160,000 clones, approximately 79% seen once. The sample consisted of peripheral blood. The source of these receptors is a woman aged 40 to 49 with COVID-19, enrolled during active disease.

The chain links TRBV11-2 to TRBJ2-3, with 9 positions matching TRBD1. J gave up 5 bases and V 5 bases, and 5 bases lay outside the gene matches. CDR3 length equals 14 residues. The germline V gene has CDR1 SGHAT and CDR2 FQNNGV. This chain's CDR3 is CASSLTGGGDTQYF. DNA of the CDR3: TGTGCCAGCAGCCTAACAGGGGGCGGAGATACGCAGTATTTT. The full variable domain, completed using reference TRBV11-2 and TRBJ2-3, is EAGVAQSPRYKIIEKRQSVAFWCNPISGHATLYWYQQILGQGPKLLIQFQNNGVVDDSQLPKDRFSAERLKGVDSTLKIQPAKLEDSAVYLCASSLTGGGDTQYFGPGTRLTVL.

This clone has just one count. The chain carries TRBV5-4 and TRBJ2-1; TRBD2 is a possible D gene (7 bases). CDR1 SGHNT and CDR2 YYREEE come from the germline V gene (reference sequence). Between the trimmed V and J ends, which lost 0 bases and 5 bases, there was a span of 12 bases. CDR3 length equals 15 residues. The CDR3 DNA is TGTGCCAGCAGCTTGGTAGGGGGGGGTCACAATGAGCAGTTCTTC. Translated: CASSLVGGGHNEQFF.

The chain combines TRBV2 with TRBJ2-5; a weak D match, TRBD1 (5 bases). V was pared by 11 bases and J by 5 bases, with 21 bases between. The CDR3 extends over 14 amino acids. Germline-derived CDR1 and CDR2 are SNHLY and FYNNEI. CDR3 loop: CAGRRQGVGETQYF. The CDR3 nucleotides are TGTGCCGGACGCAGGCAGGGTGTCGGGGAGACCCAGTACTTC.

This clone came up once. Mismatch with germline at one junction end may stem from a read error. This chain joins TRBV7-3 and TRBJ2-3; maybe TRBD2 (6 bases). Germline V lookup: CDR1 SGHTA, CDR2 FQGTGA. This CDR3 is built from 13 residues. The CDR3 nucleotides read TGTGCCGGCAGCTCTCCCGGGGGAGATACGCAGTATTTT. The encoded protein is CAGSSPGGDTQYF.

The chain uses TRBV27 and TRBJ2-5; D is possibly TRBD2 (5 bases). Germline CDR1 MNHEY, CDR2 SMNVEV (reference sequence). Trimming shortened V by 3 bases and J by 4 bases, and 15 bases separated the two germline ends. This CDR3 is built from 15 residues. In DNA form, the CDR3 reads TGTGCCAGCAGTTTGTCGGGAAGGTCGCCAGAGACCCAGTACTTC. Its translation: CASSLSGRSPETQYF.

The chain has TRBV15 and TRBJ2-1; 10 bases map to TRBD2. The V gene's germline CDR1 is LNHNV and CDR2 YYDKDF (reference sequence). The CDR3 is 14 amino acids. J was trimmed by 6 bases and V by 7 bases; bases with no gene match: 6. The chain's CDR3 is CATKSGRASNEQFF. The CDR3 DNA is TGTGCCACCAAGAGCGGGAGGGCCTCCAATGAGCAGTTCTTC.

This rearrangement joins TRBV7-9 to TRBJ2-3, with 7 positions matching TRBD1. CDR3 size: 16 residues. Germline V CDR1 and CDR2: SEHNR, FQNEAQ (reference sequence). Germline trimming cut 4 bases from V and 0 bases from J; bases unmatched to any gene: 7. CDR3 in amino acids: CASSSPGTASTDTQYF. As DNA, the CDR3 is TGTGCCAGCAGCTCCCCCGGGACAGCTAGCACAGATACGCAGTATTTT.

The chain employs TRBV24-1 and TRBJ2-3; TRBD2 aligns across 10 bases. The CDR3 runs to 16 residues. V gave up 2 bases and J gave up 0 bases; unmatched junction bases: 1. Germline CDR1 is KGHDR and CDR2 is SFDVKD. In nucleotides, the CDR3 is TGTGCCACCAGTGATTCGACTAGCGGGAGCACAGATACGCAGTATTTT. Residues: CATSDSTSGSTDTQYF.

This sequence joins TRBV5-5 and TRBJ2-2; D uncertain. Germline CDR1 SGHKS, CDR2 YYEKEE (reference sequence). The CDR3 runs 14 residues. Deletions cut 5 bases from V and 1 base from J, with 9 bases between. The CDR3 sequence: CASRLIGNTGELFF. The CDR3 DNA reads TGTGCCAGCAGGTTGATCGGGAACACCGGGGAGCTGTTTTTT.

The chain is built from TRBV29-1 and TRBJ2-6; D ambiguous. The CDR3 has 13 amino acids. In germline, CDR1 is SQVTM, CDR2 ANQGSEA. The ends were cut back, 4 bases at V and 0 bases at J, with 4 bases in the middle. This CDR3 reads CSVAVSGANVLTF. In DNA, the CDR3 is TGCAGCGTTGCGGTCTCTGGGGCCAACGTCCTGACTTTC.

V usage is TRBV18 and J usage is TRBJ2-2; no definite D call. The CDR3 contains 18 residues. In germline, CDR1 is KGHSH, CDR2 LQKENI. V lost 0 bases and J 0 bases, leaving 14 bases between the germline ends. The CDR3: CASSPPGSRTTNTGELFF. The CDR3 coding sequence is TGTGCCAGCTCACCACCGGGTAGTCGTACTACGAACACCGGGGAGCTGTTTTTT.

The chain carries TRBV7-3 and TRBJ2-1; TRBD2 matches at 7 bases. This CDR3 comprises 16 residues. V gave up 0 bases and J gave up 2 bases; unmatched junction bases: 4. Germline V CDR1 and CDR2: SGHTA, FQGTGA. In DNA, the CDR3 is TGTGCCAGCAGCTTAACCCCCGGGAGGCCCTACAATGAGCAGTTCTTC. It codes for CASSLTPGRPYNEQFF.

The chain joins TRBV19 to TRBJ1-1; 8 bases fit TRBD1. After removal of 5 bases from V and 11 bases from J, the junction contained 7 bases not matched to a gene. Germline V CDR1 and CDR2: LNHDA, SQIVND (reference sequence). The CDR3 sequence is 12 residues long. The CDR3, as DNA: TGTGCCAGTAGTTTAATGACAGGGGTTGCTTTCTTT. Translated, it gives CASSLMTGVAFF. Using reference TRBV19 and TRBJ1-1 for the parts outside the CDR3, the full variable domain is DGGITQSPKYLFRKEGQNVTLSCEQNLNHDAMYWYRQDPGQGLRLIYYSQIVNDFQKGDIAEGYSVSREKKESFPLTVTSAQKNPTAFYLCASSLMTGVAFFGQGTRLTVV.

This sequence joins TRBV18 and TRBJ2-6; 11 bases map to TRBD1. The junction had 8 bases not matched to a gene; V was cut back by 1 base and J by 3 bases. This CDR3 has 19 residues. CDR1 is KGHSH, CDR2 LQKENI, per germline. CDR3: CASSPRTRTGGGGANVLTF. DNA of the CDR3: TGTGCCAGCTCACCACGAACCCGGACAGGGGGCGGTGGGGCCAACGTCCTGACTTTC.

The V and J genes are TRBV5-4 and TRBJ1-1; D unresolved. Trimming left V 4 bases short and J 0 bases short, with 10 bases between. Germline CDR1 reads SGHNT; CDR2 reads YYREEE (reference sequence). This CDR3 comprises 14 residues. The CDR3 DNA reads TGTGCCAGCAGCCTGCAAACACTGAACACTGAAGCTTTCTTT. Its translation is CASSLQTLNTEAFF.

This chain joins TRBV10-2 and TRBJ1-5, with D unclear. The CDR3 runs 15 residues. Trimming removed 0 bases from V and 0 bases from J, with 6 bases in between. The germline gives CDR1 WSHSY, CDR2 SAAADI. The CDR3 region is CASSESSGSNQPQHF. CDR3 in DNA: TGCGCCAGCAGTGAGTCGAGCGGTAGCAATCAGCCCCAGCATTTT.

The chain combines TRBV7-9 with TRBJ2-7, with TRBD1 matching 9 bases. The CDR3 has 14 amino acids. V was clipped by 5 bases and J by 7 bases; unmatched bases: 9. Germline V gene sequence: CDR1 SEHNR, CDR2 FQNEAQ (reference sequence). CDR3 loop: CASSTPGQGLEQYF. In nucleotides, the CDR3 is TGTGCCAGCAGCACTCCGGGACAGGGTCTTGAGCAGTACTTC.

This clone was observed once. The CDR3, as DNA: TGTGCCAGCAGTCGAACAGGGGGTCGGACCGGGGAGCTGTTTTTT. It translates to CASSRTGGRTGELFF. The genes are TRBV28 and TRBJ2-2; 8 bases fit TRBD1. The CDR3 contains 15 residues. The trim removed 5 bases at V and 5 bases at J, leaving 7 bases unmatched. Germline CDR1 reads MDHEN; CDR2 reads SYDVKM. Drawing the rest from reference TRBV28 and TRBJ2-2, the complete variable domain is DVKVTQSSRYLVKRTGEKVFLECVQDMDHENMFWYRQDPGLGLRLIYFSYDVKMKEKGDIPEGYSVSREKKERFSLILESASTNQTSMYLCASSRTGGRTGELFFGEGSRLTVL.

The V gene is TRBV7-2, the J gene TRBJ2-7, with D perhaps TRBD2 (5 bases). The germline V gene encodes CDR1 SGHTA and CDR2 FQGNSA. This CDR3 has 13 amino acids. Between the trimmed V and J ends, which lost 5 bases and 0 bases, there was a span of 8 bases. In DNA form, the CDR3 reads TGTGCCAGCAGCCGGGATCGCTCCTACGAGCAGTACGTC. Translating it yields CASSRDRSYEQYV.

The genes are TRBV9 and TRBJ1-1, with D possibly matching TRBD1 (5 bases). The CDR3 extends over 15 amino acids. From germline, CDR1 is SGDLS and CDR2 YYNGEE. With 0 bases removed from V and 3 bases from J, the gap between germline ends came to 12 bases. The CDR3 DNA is TGTGCCAGCAGCGTAGCTCACGGGGGGGACACTGAAGCTTTCTTT. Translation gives CASSVAHGGDTEAFF.

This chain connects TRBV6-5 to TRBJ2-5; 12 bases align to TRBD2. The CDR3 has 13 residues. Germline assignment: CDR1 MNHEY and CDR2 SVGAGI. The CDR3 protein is CVLAGGEEETQYF. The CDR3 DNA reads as TGTGTCCTAGCGGGAGGGGAGGAGGAGACCCAGTACTTC.

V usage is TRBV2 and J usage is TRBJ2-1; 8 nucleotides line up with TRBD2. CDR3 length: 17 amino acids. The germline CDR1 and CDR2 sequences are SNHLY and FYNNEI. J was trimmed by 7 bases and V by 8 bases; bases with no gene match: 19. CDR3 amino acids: CASHLSMIAGTGNEQFF. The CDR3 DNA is TGTGCCAGCCACCTATCCATGATAGCGGGAACAGGAAATGAGCAGTTCTTC.

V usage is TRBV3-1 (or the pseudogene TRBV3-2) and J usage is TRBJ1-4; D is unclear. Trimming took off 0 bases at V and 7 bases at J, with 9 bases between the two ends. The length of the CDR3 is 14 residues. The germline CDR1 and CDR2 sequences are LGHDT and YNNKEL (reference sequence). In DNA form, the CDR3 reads TGTGCCAGCAGCCAAGATCAAGTAGCTGAAAAACTGTTTTTT. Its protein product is CASSQDQVAEKLFF.

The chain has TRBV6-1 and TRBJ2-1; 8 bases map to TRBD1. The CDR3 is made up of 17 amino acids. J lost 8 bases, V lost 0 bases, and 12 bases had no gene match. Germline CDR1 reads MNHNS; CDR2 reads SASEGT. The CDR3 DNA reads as TGTGCCAGCAGTGAAGCGCCCAGGACAGGGAGTAACGATGAGCAGTTCTTC. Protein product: CASSEAPRTGSNDEQFF.

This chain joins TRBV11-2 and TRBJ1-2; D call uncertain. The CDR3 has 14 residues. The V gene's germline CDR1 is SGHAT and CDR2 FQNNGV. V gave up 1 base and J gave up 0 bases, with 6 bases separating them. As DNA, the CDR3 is TGTGCCAGCAGCTTAGGTCATGCTAACTATGGCTACACCTTC. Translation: CASSLGHANYGYTF.

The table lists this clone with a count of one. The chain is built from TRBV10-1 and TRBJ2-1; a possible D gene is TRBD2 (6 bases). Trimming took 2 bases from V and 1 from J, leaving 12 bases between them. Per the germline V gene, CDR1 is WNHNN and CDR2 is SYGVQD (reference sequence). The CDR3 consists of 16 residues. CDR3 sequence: CASSELSSGSYNEQFF. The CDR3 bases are TGCGCCAGCAGTGAGCTTAGTAGCGGATCCTACAATGAGCAGTTCTTC.

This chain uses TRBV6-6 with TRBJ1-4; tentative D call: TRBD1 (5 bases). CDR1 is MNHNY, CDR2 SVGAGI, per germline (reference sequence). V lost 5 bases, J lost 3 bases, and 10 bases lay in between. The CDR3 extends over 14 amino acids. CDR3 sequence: CASSKGRANEKLFF. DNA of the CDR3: TGTGCCAGCAGTAAAGGCAGGGCTAATGAAAAACTGTTTTTT.

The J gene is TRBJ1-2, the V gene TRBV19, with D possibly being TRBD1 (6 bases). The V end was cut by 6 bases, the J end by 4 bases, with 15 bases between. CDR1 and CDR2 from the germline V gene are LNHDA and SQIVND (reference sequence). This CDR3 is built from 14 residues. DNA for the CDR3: TGTGCCAGTAGCCCCGGGGGGCTGGGCTATGGCTACACCTTC. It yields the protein CASSPGGLGYGYTF.

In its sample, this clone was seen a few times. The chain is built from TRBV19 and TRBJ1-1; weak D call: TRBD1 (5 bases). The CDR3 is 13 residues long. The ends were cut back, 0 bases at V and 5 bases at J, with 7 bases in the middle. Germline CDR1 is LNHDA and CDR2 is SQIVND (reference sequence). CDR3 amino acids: CASSIDGGTEAFF. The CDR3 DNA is TGTGCCAGTAGTATAGACGGGGGAACTGAAGCTTTCTTT.